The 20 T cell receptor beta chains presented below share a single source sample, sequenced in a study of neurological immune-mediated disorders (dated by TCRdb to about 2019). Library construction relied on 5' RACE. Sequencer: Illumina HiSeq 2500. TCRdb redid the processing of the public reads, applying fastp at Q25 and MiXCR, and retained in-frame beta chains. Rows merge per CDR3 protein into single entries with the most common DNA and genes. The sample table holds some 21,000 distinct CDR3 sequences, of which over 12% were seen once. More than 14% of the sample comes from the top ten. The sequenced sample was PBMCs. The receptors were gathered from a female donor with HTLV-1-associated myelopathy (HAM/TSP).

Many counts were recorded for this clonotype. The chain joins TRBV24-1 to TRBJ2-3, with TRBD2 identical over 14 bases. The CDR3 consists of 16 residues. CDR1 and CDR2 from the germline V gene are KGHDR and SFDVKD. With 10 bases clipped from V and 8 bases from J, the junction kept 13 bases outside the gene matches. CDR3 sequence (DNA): TGTGCCACTAGCGACGGACTAGCGGGAGGACTTCCTACGCAGTATTTT. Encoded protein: CATSDGLAGGLPTQYF.

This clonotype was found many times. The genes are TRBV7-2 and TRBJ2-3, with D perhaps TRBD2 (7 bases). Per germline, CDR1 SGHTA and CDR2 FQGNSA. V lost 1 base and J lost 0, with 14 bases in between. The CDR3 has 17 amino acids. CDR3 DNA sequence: TGTGCCAGCAGCTTAGTCGGGGGGCCATCTAGCACAGATACGCAGTATTTT. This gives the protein CASSLVGGPSSTDTQYF. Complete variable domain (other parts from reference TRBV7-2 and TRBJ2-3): GAGVSQSPSNKVTEKGKDVELRCDPISGHTALYWYRQSLGQGLEFLIYFQGNSAPDKSGLPSDRFSAERTGGSVSTLTIQRTQQEDSAVYLCASSLVGGPSSTDTQYFGPGTRLTVL.

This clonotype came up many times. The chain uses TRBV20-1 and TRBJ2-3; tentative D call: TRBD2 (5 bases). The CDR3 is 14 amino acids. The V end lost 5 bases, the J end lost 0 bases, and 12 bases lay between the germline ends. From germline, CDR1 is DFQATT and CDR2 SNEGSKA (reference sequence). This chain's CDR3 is CSAPGIRSTDTQYF. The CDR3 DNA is TGCAGTGCTCCCGGGATCCGTAGCACAGATACGCAGTATTTT.

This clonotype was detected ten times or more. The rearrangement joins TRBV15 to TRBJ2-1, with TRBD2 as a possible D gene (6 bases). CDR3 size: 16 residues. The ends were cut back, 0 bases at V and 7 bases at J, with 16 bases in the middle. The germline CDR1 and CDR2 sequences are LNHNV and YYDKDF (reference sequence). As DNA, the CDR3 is TGTGCCACCAGCAGAGATGCGCGGGAAATTAGAAATGAGCAGTTCTTC. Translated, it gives CATSRDAREIRNEQFF.

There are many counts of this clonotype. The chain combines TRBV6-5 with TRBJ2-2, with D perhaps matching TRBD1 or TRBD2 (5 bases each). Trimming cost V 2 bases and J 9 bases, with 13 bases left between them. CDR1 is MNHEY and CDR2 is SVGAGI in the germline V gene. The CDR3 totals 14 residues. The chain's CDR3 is CASSYQDRDRELFF. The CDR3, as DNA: TGTGCCAGCAGTTACCAGGACCGGGACCGGGAGCTGTTTTTT.

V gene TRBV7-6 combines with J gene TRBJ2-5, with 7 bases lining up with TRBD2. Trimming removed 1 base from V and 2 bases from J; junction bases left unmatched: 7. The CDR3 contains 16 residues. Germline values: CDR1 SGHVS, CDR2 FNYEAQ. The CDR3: CASSLDRRGGQETQYF. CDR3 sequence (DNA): TGTGCCAGCAGCTTAGACAGGCGCGGGGGACAAGAGACCCAGTACTTC.

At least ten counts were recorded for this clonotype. CDR3 sequence reads: CASRYRGRGEAFF. The CDR3, as DNA: TGTGCCAGCAGATACAGGGGGCGCGGTGAAGCTTTCTTT. This rearrangement joins TRBV12-3 or TRBV12-4 to TRBJ1-1; TRBD1 matches 9 bases. There are 13 residues in the CDR3. V dropped 6 bases and J dropped 7; count of bases not matched to a gene: 6.

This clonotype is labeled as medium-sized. The DNA for the CDR3 is TGTGCCAGCGGGGCGAGCCGAAGGGCTGACAATGAGCAGTTCTTC. Amino acid sequence: CASGASRRADNEQFF. The J gene is TRBJ2-1, the V gene TRBV7-8; D perhaps matches TRBD1 (5 bases). V dropped 8 bases and J dropped 5 bases, with 19 bases sitting between them. The germline gives CDR1 SGHVS, CDR2 FQNEAQ. The CDR3 contains 15 residues.

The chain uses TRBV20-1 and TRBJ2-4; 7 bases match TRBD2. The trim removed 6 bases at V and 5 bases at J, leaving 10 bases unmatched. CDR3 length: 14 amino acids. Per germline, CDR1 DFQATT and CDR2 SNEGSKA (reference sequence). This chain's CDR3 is CSAPTTSAQNIQYF. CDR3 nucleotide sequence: TGCAGTGCACCCACCACTAGCGCCCAAAACATTCAGTACTTC.

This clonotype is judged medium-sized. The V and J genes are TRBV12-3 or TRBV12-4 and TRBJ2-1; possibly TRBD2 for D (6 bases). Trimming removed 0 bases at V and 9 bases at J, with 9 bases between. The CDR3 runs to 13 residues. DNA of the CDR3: TGTGCCAGCAGTTTAGCTCCAGCGGGTGAGCAGTTCTTC. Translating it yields CASSLAPAGEQFF.

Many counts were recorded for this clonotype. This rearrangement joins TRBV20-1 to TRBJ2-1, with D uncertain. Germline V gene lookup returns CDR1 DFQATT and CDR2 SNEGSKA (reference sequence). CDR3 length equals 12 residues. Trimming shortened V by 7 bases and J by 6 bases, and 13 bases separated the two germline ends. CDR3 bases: TGCAGTGAAAAGTTGGCAACCAATGAGCAGTTCTTC. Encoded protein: CSEKLATNEQFF.

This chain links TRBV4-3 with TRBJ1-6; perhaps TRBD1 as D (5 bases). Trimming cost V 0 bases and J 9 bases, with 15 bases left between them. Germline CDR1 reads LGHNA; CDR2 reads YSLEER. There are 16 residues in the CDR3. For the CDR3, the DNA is TGCGCCAGCAGCCAAGATCGCAGGGAATGGGTTTCACCCCTCCACTTT. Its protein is CASSQDRREWVSPLHF.

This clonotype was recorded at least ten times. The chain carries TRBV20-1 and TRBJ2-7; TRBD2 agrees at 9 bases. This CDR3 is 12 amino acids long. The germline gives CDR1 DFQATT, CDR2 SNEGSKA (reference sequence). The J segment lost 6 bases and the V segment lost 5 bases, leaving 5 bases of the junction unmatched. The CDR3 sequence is CSAAGGGAEQYF. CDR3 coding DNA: TGCAGTGCTGCGGGGGGGGGCGCCGAGCAGTACTTC.

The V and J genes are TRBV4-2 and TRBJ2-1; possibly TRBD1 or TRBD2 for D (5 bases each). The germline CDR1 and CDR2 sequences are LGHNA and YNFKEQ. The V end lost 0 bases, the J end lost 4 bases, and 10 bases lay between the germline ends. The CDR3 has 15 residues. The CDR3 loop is CASSQDLGPYNEQFF. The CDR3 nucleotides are TGTGCCAGCAGCCAAGATCTGGGACCTTACAATGAGCAGTTCTTC.

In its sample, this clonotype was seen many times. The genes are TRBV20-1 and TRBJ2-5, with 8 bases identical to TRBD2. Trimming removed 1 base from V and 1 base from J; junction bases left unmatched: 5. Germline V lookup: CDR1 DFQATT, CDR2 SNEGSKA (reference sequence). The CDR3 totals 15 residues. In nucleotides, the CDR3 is TGCAGTGCTAGAGTTAGCGGGACCCTCCAAGAGACCCAGTACTTC. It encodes CSARVSGTLQETQYF.

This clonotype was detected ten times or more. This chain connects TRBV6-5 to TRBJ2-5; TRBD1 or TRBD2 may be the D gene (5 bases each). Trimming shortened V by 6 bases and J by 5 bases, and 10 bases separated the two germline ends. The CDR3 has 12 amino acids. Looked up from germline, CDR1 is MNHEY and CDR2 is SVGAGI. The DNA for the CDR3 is TGTGCCAGCAGGGGGACGTACGAGACCCAGTACTTC. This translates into CASRGTYETQYF.

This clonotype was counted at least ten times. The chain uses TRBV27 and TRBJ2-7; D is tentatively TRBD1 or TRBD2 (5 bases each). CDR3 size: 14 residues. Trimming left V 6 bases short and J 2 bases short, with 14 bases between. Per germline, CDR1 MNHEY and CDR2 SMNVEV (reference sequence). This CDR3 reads CASRRDGSTYEQYF. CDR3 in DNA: TGTGCCAGCAGGAGGGACGGATCCACCTACGAGCAGTACTTC.

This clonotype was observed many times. Written as DNA, the CDR3 is TGTGCCAGCAGTTTATCGGGGGGGGGAGGTCGGTACAATGAGCAGTTCTTC. As protein: CASSLSGGGGRYNEQFF. This rearrangement joins TRBV12-3 or TRBV12-4 to TRBJ2-1, with 8 bases identical to TRBD2. The CDR3 runs to 17 residues. V gave up 2 bases and J gave up 4 bases; unmatched junction bases: 10.

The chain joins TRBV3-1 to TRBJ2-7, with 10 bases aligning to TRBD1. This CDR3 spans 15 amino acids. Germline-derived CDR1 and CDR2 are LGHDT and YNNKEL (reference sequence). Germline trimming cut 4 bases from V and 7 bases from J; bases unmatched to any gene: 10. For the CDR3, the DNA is TGTGCCAGCAGCCCACCGGGACAGGGGACAGGGGAGCAGTACTTC. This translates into CASSPPGQGTGEQYF.

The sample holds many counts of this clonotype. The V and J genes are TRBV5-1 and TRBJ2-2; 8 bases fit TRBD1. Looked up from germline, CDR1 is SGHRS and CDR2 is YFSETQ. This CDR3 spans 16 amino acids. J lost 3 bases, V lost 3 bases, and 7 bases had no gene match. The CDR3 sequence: CASSWKTGDDTGELFF. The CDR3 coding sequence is TGCGCCAGCAGCTGGAAGACAGGGGATGACACCGGGGAGCTGTTTTTT.